Below, 20 T cell receptor beta chains from the same sample are listed, as sequenced in a study of cytomegalovirus exposure and HLA in healthy donors. This PCR relied on a set of 60 Vbeta primers and 13 Jbeta primers. The table came from immunoSEQ multiplex PCR; TCRdb's copy has only in-frame clones and leaves some out. The repertoire holds about 160,000 clones, with roughly two thirds as singletons. What was sequenced was PBMCs. These receptors came from a young woman in good health and CMV-seronegative.

V usage is TRBV7-9 and J usage is TRBJ1-2; TRBD1 agrees at 7 bases. Germline CDR1 is SEHNR and CDR2 is FQNEAQ (reference sequence). CDR3 length equals 14 residues. Germline trimming cut 5 bases from V and 8 bases from J; bases unmatched to any gene: 11. As DNA, the CDR3 is TGTGCCAGCAGCCGACCGGGACAGAAAGTGGGCTACACCTTC. This codes for CASSRPGQKVGYTF. The variable domain in full, with the rest retrieved from reference TRBV7-9 and TRBJ1-2, is DTGVSQNPRHKITKRGQNVTFRCDPISEHNRLYWYRQTLGQGPEFLTYFQNEAQLEKSRLLSDRFSAERPKGSFSTLEIQRTEQGDSAMYLCASSRPGQKVGYTFGSGTRLTVV.

CDR3 DNA sequence: TGTGCCACCAGCAGAAGGACTAGAGCCCATGGGGATACGCAGTATTTT. This codes for CATSRRTRAHGDTQYF. The V and J genes are TRBV15 and TRBJ2-3; 7 nucleotides align to TRBD2. CDR3 length: 16 amino acids. CDR1 is LNHNV and CDR2 is YYDKDF in the germline V gene (reference sequence). The V and J ends lost 2 bases and 6 bases, in that order; junction bases with no gene match: 11.

This clone was picked up a small number of times. The genes are TRBV2 and TRBJ2-1; 9 positions agree with TRBD2. The CDR3 totals 14 residues. V shed 6 bases and J 4 bases; nucleotides not matched to a gene: 4. Per germline, CDR1 SNHLY and CDR2 FYNNEI. DNA for the CDR3: TGTGCCAGCAGGGCGGGGGGGCTATACAATGAGCAGTTCTTC. It is translated as CASRAGGLYNEQFF. Full variable domain (rest looked up from reference TRBV2 and TRBJ2-1): EPEVTQTPSHQVTQMGQEVILRCVPISNHLYFYWYRQILGQKVEFLVSFYNNEISEKSEIFDDQFSVERPDGSNFTLKIRSTKLEDSAMYFCASRAGGLYNEQFFGPGTRLTVL.

The chain joins TRBV5-1 to TRBJ2-7; no reliable D call. Trimming left V 2 bases short and J 0 bases short, with 9 bases between. The CDR3 is made up of 14 amino acids. Germline loops: CDR1 SGHRS, CDR2 YFSETQ. DNA of the CDR3: TGCGCCAGCAGCTTTTCAGGCGACTCCTACGAGCAGTACTTC. Translated: CASSFSGDSYEQYF.

The DNA for the CDR3 is TGCAGCGTGAACAAACTAGGACCGAGCTCCTACGAGCAGTACTTC. Translated, it gives CSVNKLGPSSYEQYF. The chain employs TRBV29-1 and TRBJ2-7; D might be TRBD2 (5 bases). This CDR3 is 15 amino acids long. V lost 6 bases and J 0 bases, leaving 18 bases between the germline ends. Germline values: CDR1 SQVTM, CDR2 ANQGSEA.

The chain recombines TRBV6-5 with TRBJ2-3; tentatively, D is TRBD1 (6 bases). Deletions cut 7 bases from V and 3 bases from J, with 14 bases between. Looked up from germline, CDR1 is MNHEY and CDR2 is SVGAGI. The CDR3 has 14 amino acids. The CDR3 spells CASIPTGGTDTQYF. DNA for the CDR3: TGTGCCAGCATCCCGACAGGAGGAACAGATACGCAGTATTTT.

The chain combines TRBV6-5 with TRBJ2-7; 11 nucleotides match TRBD2. Per the germline V gene, CDR1 is MNHEY and CDR2 is SVGAGI. The CDR3 covers 15 residues. V gave up 5 bases and J gave up 1 base; unmatched junction bases: 4. The CDR3 sequence: CASSVTSGVSYEQYF. The CDR3 DNA is TGTGCCAGCAGTGTGACTAGCGGGGTTTCCTACGAGCAGTACTTC.

The V and J genes are TRBV19 and TRBJ2-7, with no clear D. In germline, CDR1 is LNHDA, CDR2 SQIVND (reference sequence). Trimming cost V 0 bases and J 2 bases, with 5 bases left between them. The CDR3 consists of 13 residues. The CDR3 sequence: CASSIDLPYEQYF. CDR3 DNA: TGTGCCAGTAGTATAGATCTCCCCTACGAGCAGTACTTC.

This clone was counted a few times. The CDR3 here is CAWQVGSGNTIYF. Written as DNA, the CDR3 is TGTGCCTGGCAGGTTGGCTCTGGAAACACCATATATTTT. The rearrangement links TRBV30 to TRBJ1-3, with D uncertain. The CDR3 totals 13 residues. V dropped 5 bases and J dropped 0 bases, with 8 bases sitting between them. The germline gives CDR1 GTSNPN, CDR2 SVGIG (reference sequence).

This clone was observed a single time. The V call is TRBV6-1, the J call TRBJ2-3; 14 positions agree with TRBD2. Trimming at V came to 4 bases and at J to 6 bases, leaving 6 bases not matched to a gene. CDR3 size: 16 residues. Germline assignment: CDR1 MNHNS and CDR2 SASEGT. The CDR3 reads CASSAGLAGVADTQYF. The CDR3 DNA follows: TGTGCCAGCAGTGCGGGACTAGCGGGGGTAGCGGATACGCAGTATTTT.

The genes are TRBV9 and TRBJ2-5; 10 positions match TRBD2. Germline CDR1 is SGDLS and CDR2 is YYNGEE. The CDR3 totals 19 residues. With 0 bases clipped from V and 2 bases from J, the junction kept 13 bases outside the gene matches. The CDR3 nucleotides are TGTGCCAGCAGCGTAGCTACGGGGCTAGCGGGGGAGATACAAGAGACCCAGTACTTC. This encodes CASSVATGLAGEIQETQYF.

The CDR3: CASSEARTEAFF. The DNA of the CDR3 is TGTGCCAGCAGTGAGGCGCGGACTGAAGCTTTCTTT. V is TRBV6-1 and J is TRBJ1-1, with D unresolved. V lost 3 bases, J lost 5 bases, and 7 bases lay in between. The germline V gene encodes CDR1 MNHNS and CDR2 SASEGT. This CDR3 has 12 residues.

The rearrangement joins TRBV4-3 to TRBJ2-7, with a possible D match to TRBD2 (5 bases). This CDR3 spans 17 amino acids. Germline CDR1 reads LGHNA; CDR2 reads YSLEER. Trimming cost V 3 bases and J 1 base, with 19 bases left between them. CDR3 nucleotide sequence: TGCGCCAGCAGCCATGGGAGCCCCGCGCGGATTTCCTACGAGCAGTACTTC. Translation gives CASSHGSPARISYEQYF.

This clone appeared a single time. J is TRBJ2-1 and V is TRBV2; D is undetermined. Germline CDR1 is SNHLY and CDR2 is FYNNEI. V was clipped by 0 bases and J by 4 bases, with 10 bases between them. The CDR3 spans 15 residues. The CDR3 sequence is CASSEARYVYNEQFF. Here the CDR3 DNA reads TGTGCCAGCAGTGAAGCGCGTTACGTATACAATGAGCAGTTCTTC.

The table lists this clone with a few counts. The chain couples TRBV13 to TRBJ1-3, with D perhaps matching TRBD1 (5 bases). The germline V gene has CDR1 PRHDT and CDR2 FYEKMQ (reference sequence). The CDR3 runs 15 residues. V was shortened by 5 bases and J by 4 bases, with 15 bases between the two germline ends. CDR3 sequence (DNA): TGTGCCAGCAGCCCCCCAGGGAGGGCGGGAAACACCATATATTTT. Protein product: CASSPPGRAGNTIYF.

This clone was found once. This rearrangement joins TRBV28 to TRBJ2-4; unclear D gene. With 6 bases removed from V and 6 bases from J, the gap between germline ends came to 24 bases. Germline V gene lookup returns CDR1 MDHEN and CDR2 SYDVKM. The CDR3 is made up of 17 amino acids. The CDR3 spells CASSQPFPPLGVNIQYF. The CDR3 bases are TGTGCCAGCAGCCAACCCTTTCCCCCGCTAGGAGTAAACATTCAGTACTTC.

This clone turned up a few times. The gene calls are TRBV7-9 and TRBJ2-5; a weak D match, TRBD1 (5 bases). V was trimmed by 5 bases and J by 1 base, leaving 14 bases between them. Germline V gene data show CDR1 as SEHNR and CDR2 as FQNEAQ (reference sequence). The CDR3 has 15 residues. CDR3 DNA sequence: TGTGCCAGCAGCGTCCCGCAGGGCCGCCAAGAGACCCAGTACTTC. This codes for CASSVPQGRQETQYF.

CDR3 sequence reads: CASRSGTGADTQYF. As DNA, the CDR3 is TGTGCCAGCAGATCCGGGACAGGGGCAGATACGCAGTATTTT. V usage is TRBV2 and J usage is TRBJ2-3, with 10 bases aligning to TRBD1. V lost 6 bases, J lost 4 bases, and 4 bases stayed unmatched. Germline V lookup: CDR1 SNHLY, CDR2 FYNNEI. CDR3 length: 14 residues.

DNA for the CDR3: TGTGCCACCAGCACCCCAGGGGTTGGGGAAAAACTGTTTTTT. Encoded protein: CATSTPGVGEKLFF. The chain carries TRBV15 and TRBJ1-4; possible D gene TRBD1, 6 bases. Germline CDR1 reads LNHNV; CDR2 reads YYDKDF (reference sequence). This CDR3 comprises 14 residues. The V end was cut by 4 bases, the J end by 8 bases, with 14 bases between.

This clone was observed a handful of times. The rearrangement uses TRBV27 and TRBJ2-3, with D possibly matching TRBD2 (7 bases). The CDR3 consists of 17 residues. Trimming cost V 5 bases and J 1 base, with 19 bases left between them. CDR1 is MNHEY and CDR2 is SMNVEV in the germline V gene (reference sequence). This chain's CDR3 is CASSALQGGKGTDTQYF. The CDR3 bases are TGTGCCAGCAGTGCATTACAGGGAGGGAAAGGCACAGATACGCAGTATTTT.